One sample yielded the 25 T cell receptor beta chains listed below, sequenced in a study of technical replicates of blood from a handful of donors. This table comes from immunoSEQ multiplex PCR, and its TCRdb copy is limited to in-frame clones, with some not included. The repertoire holds some 85,000 clones, with about 97% as singletons. The sample was T cells isolated from PBMCs. The receptors were sampled from a human donor in good health.

This rearrangement joins TRBV4-3 to TRBJ2-7; tentative D call: TRBD1 (6 bases). V gave up 2 bases and J gave up 6 bases, with 14 bases separating them. Germline V gene data show CDR1 as LGHNA and CDR2 as YSLEER. CDR3 length: 14 amino acids. CDR3 sequence: CASSQTGNSVEQYF. Here the CDR3 DNA reads TGCGCCAGCAGCCAAACAGGGAATTCTGTCGAGCAGTACTTC.

V usage is TRBV25-1 and J usage is TRBJ2-7; the match to TRBD2 covers 7 bases. Trimming at V came to 0 bases and at J to 3 bases, leaving 2 bases not matched to a gene. This CDR3 is 14 amino acids long. From germline, CDR1 is MGHDK and CDR2 SYGVNS. The DNA for the CDR3 is TGTGCCAGCAGTGAATACGGGGGGTTCTACGAGCAGTACTTC. Translating gives CASSEYGGFYEQYF.

This rearrangement joins TRBV5-1 to TRBJ2-7; a weak D match, TRBD1 (7 bases). Germline V gene sequence: CDR1 SGHRS, CDR2 YFSETQ. V was shortened by 2 bases and J by 2 bases, with 14 bases between the two germline ends. The CDR3 sequence is 15 residues long. CDR3 protein: CASSLSRDSAYEQYF. The CDR3 bases are TGCGCCAGCAGCTTATCGCGGGACAGCGCCTACGAGCAGTACTTC.

The V and J genes are TRBV9 and TRBJ1-5; D is undetermined. The CDR3 is 15 amino acids. Germline V CDR1 and CDR2: SGDLS, YYNGEE. CDR3 nucleotides: TGTTGTGTGGGAGGGAGGGAGGATAGCAATCAGCCCCAGCATTTT. This translates into CCVGGREDSNQPQHF. The full variable domain, in which reference TRBV9 and TRBJ1-5 provide the parts outside the CDR3, is DSGVTQTPKHLITATGQRVTLRCSPRSGDLSVYWYQQSLDQGLQFLIQYYNGEERAKGNILERFSAQQFPDLHSELNLSSLELGDSALYFCCVGGREDSNQPQHFGDGTRLSIL.

The CDR3 region is CAIPGQDGNTIYF. CDR3 nucleotide sequence: TGTGCCATTCCGGGACAGGATGGAAACACCATATATTTT. V usage is TRBV10-3 and J usage is TRBJ1-3; 8 bases are a match to TRBD1. In germline, CDR1 is ENHRY, CDR2 SYGVKD. The CDR3 extends over 13 amino acids. Trimming at V came to 9 bases and at J to 3 bases, leaving 4 bases not matched to a gene.

The chain links TRBV4-1 to TRBJ2-3; D may be TRBD2 (5 bases). Germline V gene lookup returns CDR1 MGHRA and CDR2 YSYEKL. This CDR3 is built from 15 residues. V lost 0 bases and J 3 bases, leaving 10 bases between the germline ends. The CDR3 spells CASSQDGTRTDTQYF. DNA for the CDR3: TGCGCCAGCAGCCAAGACGGAACTAGGACAGATACGCAGTATTTT.

This clone came up once. The J gene is TRBJ2-7, the V gene TRBV7-2; 8 nucleotides line up with TRBD2. The CDR3 loop spans 14 amino acids. V shed 6 bases, J shed 3 bases, and the junction held 7 bases outside the gene matches. The germline CDR1 and CDR2 sequences are SGHTA and FQGNSA. Here the CDR3 reads CASRPTSGVYEQYF. The CDR3 DNA reads as TGTGCCAGCAGACCTACTAGCGGAGTCTACGAGCAGTACTTC. The full variable domain, completed using reference TRBV7-2 and TRBJ2-7, is GAGVSQSPSNKVTEKGKDVELRCDPISGHTALYWYRQSLGQGLEFLIYFQGNSAPDKSGLPSDRFSAERTGGSVSTLTIQRTQQEDSAVYLCASRPTSGVYEQYFGPGTRLTVT.

The V call is TRBV7-3, the J call TRBJ2-1, with 10 bases that match TRBD2. This CDR3 contains 15 residues. Germline CDR1 SGHTA, CDR2 FQGTGA. After removal of 6 bases from V and 5 bases from J, the junction contained 7 bases not matched to a gene. The chain's CDR3 is CASSSGTSAHNEQFF. CDR3 nucleotide sequence: TGTGCCAGCAGTTCCGGGACTAGCGCCCACAATGAGCAGTTCTTC.

The J gene is TRBJ2-1, the V gene TRBV27; 7 nucleotides line up with TRBD2. J lost 10 bases, V lost 5 bases, and 23 bases had no gene match. CDR1 MNHEY and CDR2 SMNVEV come from the germline V gene (reference sequence). The CDR3 extends over 18 amino acids. The DNA for the CDR3 is TGTGCCAGCAGTCAAACCACCCAAGCGGGATTATTTTCTCGGGAGCAGTTCTTC. It yields the protein CASSQTTQAGLFSREQFF.

The chain carries TRBV2 and TRBJ1-2, with D maybe TRBD1 (5 bases). Trimming pared 5 bases from V and 0 bases from J, leaving 7 bases between. CDR3 length: 13 residues. Germline CDR1 reads SNHLY; CDR2 reads FYNNEI. The CDR3 here is CASSKDTNYGYTF. The CDR3 bases are TGTGCCAGCAGTAAGGACACTAACTATGGCTACACCTTC. The full variable domain, completed using reference TRBV2 and TRBJ1-2, is EPEVTQTPSHQVTQMGQEVILRCVPISNHLYFYWYRQILGQKVEFLVSFYNNEISEKSEIFDDQFSVERPDGSNFTLKIRSTKLEDSAMYFCASSKDTNYGYTFGSGTRLTVV.

The chain recombines TRBV30 with TRBJ2-1; no definite D call. Trimming removed 3 bases at V and 8 bases at J, with 8 bases between. The CDR3 extends over 11 amino acids. Germline lookup yields CDR1 GTSNPN and CDR2 SVGIG (reference sequence). The CDR3 region is CAWSGFHEQFF. The CDR3 bases are TGTGCCTGGAGCGGGTTTCATGAGCAGTTCTTC.

The CDR3: CAWDPGQGATGELFF. Written as DNA, the CDR3 is TGTGCCTGGGATCCGGGACAGGGGGCTACCGGGGAGCTGTTTTTT. V and J are TRBV30 and TRBJ2-2, with 12 bases matching TRBD1. Germline-derived CDR1 and CDR2 are GTSNPN and SVGIG (reference sequence). The CDR3 length is 15 residues. The V segment lost 5 bases and the J segment 5 bases; nucleotides outside the gene matches: 6.

The sample holds one count of this clone. This sequence joins TRBV10-2 and TRBJ2-7; 7 nucleotides agree with TRBD2. This CDR3 is built from 14 residues. The V segment lost 8 bases and the J segment 6 bases; nucleotides outside the gene matches: 13. CDR1 and CDR2 (germline): WSHSY, SAAADI. Written as DNA, the CDR3 is TGCGCCAGCCGCCCCAGCGGGAATATGGGCGAGCAGTACTTC. This codes for CASRPSGNMGEQYF.

V usage is TRBV18 and J usage is TRBJ2-1, with 9 bases that match TRBD1. Germline-derived CDR1 and CDR2 are KGHSH and LQKENI. V trimming: 4 bases; J trimming: 7 bases; junction bases outside the gene matches: 8. The CDR3 has 15 residues. The CDR3 loop reads CASSLPGTGRNEQFF. The CDR3 bases are TGTGCCAGCTCACTTCCTGGGACAGGGAGGAATGAGCAGTTCTTC.

The rearrangement uses TRBV4-1 and TRBJ2-7; D is undetermined. V was shortened by 1 base and J by 3 bases, with 10 bases between the two germline ends. The length of the CDR3 is 14 residues. Germline V gives CDR1 MGHRA, CDR2 YSYEKL. The CDR3 loop is CASSQGVVLYEQYF. CDR3 sequence (DNA): TGCGCCAGCAGCCAAGGAGTGGTACTCTACGAGCAGTACTTC.

The gene calls are TRBV5-8 and TRBJ1-2; D is unclear. Trimming pared 5 bases from V and 5 bases from J, leaving 13 bases between. The germline CDR1 and CDR2 sequences are SGHTS and YDEGEE. This CDR3 is 13 amino acids long. The CDR3 region is CASRAGINYGYTF. DNA of the CDR3: TGTGCCAGCAGGGCCGGGATAAATTATGGCTACACCTTC.

The gene calls are TRBV9 and TRBJ2-1; D gene unclear. CDR1 and CDR2 from the germline V gene are SGDLS and YYNGEE. The CDR3 is made up of 14 amino acids. V was clipped by 4 bases and J by 5 bases, with 13 bases between them. The CDR3 protein is CASSLFDTDNEQFF. The DNA of the CDR3 is TGTGCCAGCAGCCTATTTGACACTGACAATGAGCAGTTCTTC.

The chain joins TRBV2 to TRBJ2-1, with D possibly being TRBD2 (5 bases). CDR3 size: 12 residues. Trimming took 9 bases from V and 3 from J, leaving 9 bases between them. The germline V gene has CDR1 SNHLY and CDR2 FYNNEI. Here the CDR3 DNA reads TGTGCCAGTAAAGGACTCTACAATGAGCAGTTCTTC. This encodes CASKGLYNEQFF. Full variable domain (outside the CDR3, taken from reference TRBV2 and TRBJ2-1): EPEVTQTPSHQVTQMGQEVILRCVPISNHLYFYWYRQILGQKVEFLVSFYNNEISEKSEIFDDQFSVERPDGSNFTLKIRSTKLEDSAMYFCASKGLYNEQFFGPGTRLTVL.

This chain links TRBV9 with TRBJ2-7; D not resolved. This CDR3 is built from 14 residues. V was shortened by 3 bases and J by 5 bases, with 15 bases between the two germline ends. Germline loops: CDR1 SGDLS, CDR2 YYNGEE. The CDR3 DNA reads TGTGCCAGCAGCGGACGGAACTACCAACACGAGCAGTACTTC. Its translation is CASSGRNYQHEQYF.

This chain uses TRBV28 with TRBJ1-5; possible D gene TRBD1, 5 bases. Trimming left V 6 bases short and J 0 bases short, with 18 bases between. CDR1 is MDHEN, CDR2 SYDVKM, per germline. CDR3 length: 17 residues. In nucleotides, the CDR3 is TGTGCCAGCAGCCAGGTGTTAGGGGACTATAGCAATCAGCCCCAGCATTTT. It translates to CASSQVLGDYSNQPQHF.

The rearrangement joins TRBV6-1 to TRBJ2-1, with D possibly matching TRBD1 (5 bases). CDR1 and CDR2 (germline): MNHNS, SASEGT. This CDR3 comprises 13 residues. Deletions cut 8 bases from V and 6 bases from J, with 14 bases between. The CDR3 DNA is TGTGCCAGCCCCCCAGGGAATCGCAATGAGCAGTTCTTC. Its translation is CASPPGNRNEQFF.

This sequence joins TRBV2 and TRBJ1-5, with D possibly matching TRBD1 (6 bases). V was shortened by 8 bases and J by 1 base, with 12 bases between the two germline ends. CDR1 is SNHLY, CDR2 FYNNEI, per germline. This CDR3 contains 14 residues. The CDR3 protein is CASATGSSNQPQHF. The CDR3 coding sequence is TGTGCCAGCGCAACAGGGTCCAGCAATCAGCCCCAGCATTTT. The full variable domain, with the rest looked up from reference TRBV2 and TRBJ1-5, is EPEVTQTPSHQVTQMGQEVILRCVPISNHLYFYWYRQILGQKVEFLVSFYNNEISEKSEIFDDQFSVERPDGSNFTLKIRSTKLEDSAMYFCASATGSSNQPQHFGDGTRLSIL.

This clone was detected only a few times. The chain combines TRBV9 with TRBJ2-3; 9 bases fit TRBD2. After removal of 4 bases from V and 3 bases from J, the junction contained 3 bases not matched to a gene. CDR1 SGDLS and CDR2 YYNGEE come from the germline V gene. This CDR3 has 14 residues. CDR3 sequence (DNA): TGTGCCAGCAGCATTAGCGGGAGTACAGATACGCAGTATTTT. This gives the protein CASSISGSTDTQYF.

This chain connects TRBV10-3 to TRBJ1-1; the D is unclear. V lost 3 bases and J 6 bases, leaving 8 bases between the germline ends. The CDR3 spans 12 residues. The germline gives CDR1 ENHRY, CDR2 SYGVKD. The chain's CDR3 is CAISEFTAEAFF. CDR3 coding DNA: TGTGCCATCAGTGAATTTACGGCTGAAGCTTTCTTT.

This rearrangement joins TRBV28 to TRBJ1-1, with D unclear. From germline, CDR1 is MDHEN and CDR2 SYDVKM. This CDR3 spans 11 amino acids. Trimming stripped 5 bases from V and 5 bases from J, with 6 bases between. In DNA form, the CDR3 reads TGTGCCAGCAGTGAGTGGACTGAAGCTTTCTTT. The encoded protein is CASSEWTEAFF.